Described below is a single T cell receptor beta chain sequence and its context. Its target is unknown. The data were taken from a study of siplizumab effects on memory and regulatory T cells. The study's findings and limits: Naive T cells appeared more diverse than memory cells and seemed to be major alloresponse contributors. Siplizumab produced a significant reduction in alloreactive sequences that were traceable to unstimulated CD4+ memory cells.

Clones were read by immunoSEQ multiplex PCR, and TCRdb kept only the in-frame ones, dropping some. This table holds roughly 120,000 clones, about 94% found once. The ends were cut back, 5 bases at V and 6 bases at J, with 9 bases in the middle. From germline, CDR1 is SGHVS and CDR2 FQNEAQ. This CDR3 has 12 amino acids. Sequenced input: non-Treg CD4+ T cells sorted from blood. This sequence was found in a human donor in good health. The chain couples TRBV7-8 to TRBJ2-3; a possible D gene is TRBD1 (6 bases). The CDR3 loop reads CASSLDRDTQYF. The DNA for the CDR3 is TGTGCCAGCAGCCTAGACAGGGATACGCAGTATTTT.